The text below deals with one T cell receptor (beta chain). The data belong to a study of shared clonotypes between healthy human individuals. TCRdb keeps only in-frame clones here, not all; method: immunoSEQ multiplex PCR. The repertoire includes about 600,000 clones, around 78% of them detected once, and about 12% sits in the top ten. The germline V gene encodes CDR1 SGHDT and CDR2 YYEEEE. V was trimmed by 0 bases and J by 2 bases, leaving 17 bases between them. This CDR3 spans 18 amino acids. The V and J genes are TRBV5-6 and TRBJ1-4; a possible D gene is TRBD1 (6 bases). Sequencing input: PBMCs. The sequence derives from a woman aged 40 to 50 in good health. Some clones in this sample may be carry-over from other donors' samples. CDR3 sequence: CASSLAGARGSTNEKLFF. CDR3 coding DNA: TGTGCCAGCAGCTTGGCAGGAGCGAGGGGGTCTACTAATGAAAAACTGTTTTTT.